The clone carrying this T cell receptor (beta chain) was counted a few times. The antigen remains unidentified. This sample stems from a study of type 1 regulatory T cells. Study context: An in vitro protocol generated T-allo10, a Tr1-enriched, alloantigen-specific CD4 T cell product.

MiXCR, applied by TCRdb to the reads, yields one record per CDR3 protein. The table includes approximately 77,000 distinct CDR3 sequences, less than 25% detected once. Regarding the study as a whole: Compared with non-type 1 regulatory T cells, type 1 regulatory T cells showed a more restricted TCR repertoire.

This TCR was recovered from a human donor in good health. What was sequenced was cultured type 1 regulatory T (Tr1) cells, either the whole culture or a sorted fraction (not recorded which).

The CDR3 here is CSSTSGSFEQYF. The CDR3 DNA reads as TGCAGTTCGACTAGCGGGAGTTTCGAGCAGTACTTC. The chain employs TRBV20-1 and TRBJ2-7, with 12 bases matching TRBD2. The CDR3 extends over 12 amino acids. Germline CDR1 and CDR2: DFQATT and SNEGSKA (reference sequence). The ends lost 8 bases at V and 6 bases at J; junction bases unmatched: 5.